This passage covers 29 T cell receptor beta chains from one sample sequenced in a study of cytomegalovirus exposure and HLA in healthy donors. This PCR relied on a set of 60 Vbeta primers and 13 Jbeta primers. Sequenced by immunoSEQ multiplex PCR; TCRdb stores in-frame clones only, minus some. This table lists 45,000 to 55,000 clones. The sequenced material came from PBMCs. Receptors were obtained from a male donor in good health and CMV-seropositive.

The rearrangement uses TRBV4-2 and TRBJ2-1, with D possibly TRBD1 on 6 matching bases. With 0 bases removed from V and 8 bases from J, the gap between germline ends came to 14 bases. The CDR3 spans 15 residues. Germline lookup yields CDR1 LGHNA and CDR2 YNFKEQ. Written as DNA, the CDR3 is TGTGCCAGCAGCCAAGATGATCAGGGGAGCGATGAGCAGTTCTTC. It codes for CASSQDDQGSDEQFF.

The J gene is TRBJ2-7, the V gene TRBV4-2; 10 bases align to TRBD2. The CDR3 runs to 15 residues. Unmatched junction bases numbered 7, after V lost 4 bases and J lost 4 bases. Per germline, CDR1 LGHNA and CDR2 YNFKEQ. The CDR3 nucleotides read TGTGCCAGCAGCCGAGAACTAGCGGGGTCGTACGAGCAGTACTTC. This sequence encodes CASSRELAGSYEQYF.

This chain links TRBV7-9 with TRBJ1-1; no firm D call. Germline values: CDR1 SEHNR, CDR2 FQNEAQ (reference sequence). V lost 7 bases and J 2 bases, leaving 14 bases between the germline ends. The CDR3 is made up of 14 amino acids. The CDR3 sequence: CASTFITDNTEAFF. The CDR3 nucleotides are TGTGCCAGCACCTTCATCACAGATAACACTGAAGCTTTCTTT.

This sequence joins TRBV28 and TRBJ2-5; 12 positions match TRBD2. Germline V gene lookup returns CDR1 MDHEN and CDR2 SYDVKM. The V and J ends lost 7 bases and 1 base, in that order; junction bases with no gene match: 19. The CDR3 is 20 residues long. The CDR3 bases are TGTGCCAGCACCTCGGGGACGGCCCCACTAGCGGGGGGTGCCCAAGAGACCCAGTACTTC. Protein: CASTSGTAPLAGGAQETQYF.

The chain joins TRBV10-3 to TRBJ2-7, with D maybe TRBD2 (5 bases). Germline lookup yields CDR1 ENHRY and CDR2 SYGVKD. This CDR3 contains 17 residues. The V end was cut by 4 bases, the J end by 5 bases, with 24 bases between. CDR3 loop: CAISGPSGIARPDEQYF. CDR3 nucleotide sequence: TGTGCCATCAGTGGGCCTTCCGGGATCGCGCGACCCGACGAGCAGTACTTC.

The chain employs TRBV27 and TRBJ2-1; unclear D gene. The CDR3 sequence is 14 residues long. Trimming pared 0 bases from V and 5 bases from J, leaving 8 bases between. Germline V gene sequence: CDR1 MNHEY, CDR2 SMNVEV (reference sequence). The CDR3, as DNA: TGTGCCAGCAGTTTATCCCCCCACAACAATGAGCAGTTCTTC. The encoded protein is CASSLSPHNNEQFF.

The CDR3 DNA is TGTGCCAGCAGCCCCACAGACAGGGGAGCCACTGAAGCTTTCTTT. Protein product: CASSPTDRGATEAFF. The gene calls are TRBV7-9 and TRBJ1-1; 8 positions match TRBD1. The ends lost 5 bases at V and 4 bases at J; junction bases unmatched: 9. The germline V gene has CDR1 SEHNR and CDR2 FQNEAQ (reference sequence). This CDR3 is 15 amino acids long.

The CDR3 sequence: CASSPTSGANTGELFF. The CDR3 DNA reads as TGTGCCAGCTCACCAACTAGCGGGGCGAACACCGGGGAGCTGTTTTTT. The chain uses TRBV18 and TRBJ2-2; 10 bases are shared with TRBD2. The CDR3 loop spans 16 amino acids. Germline V gene lookup returns CDR1 KGHSH and CDR2 LQKENI. V dropped 2 bases and J dropped 0; count of bases not matched to a gene: 0. The full variable domain, completed using reference TRBV18 and TRBJ2-2, is NAGVMQNPRHLVRRRGQEARLRCSPMKGHSHVYWYRQLPEEGLKFMVYLQKENIIDESGMPKERFSAEFPKEGPSILRIQQVVRGDSAAYFCASSPTSGANTGELFFGEGSRLTVL.

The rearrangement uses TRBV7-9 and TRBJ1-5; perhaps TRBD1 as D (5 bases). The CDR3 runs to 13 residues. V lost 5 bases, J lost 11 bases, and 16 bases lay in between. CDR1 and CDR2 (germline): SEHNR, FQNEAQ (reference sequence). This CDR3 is CASSPGGKVTQHF. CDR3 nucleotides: TGTGCCAGCAGCCCGGGGGGTAAAGTGACCCAGCATTTT.

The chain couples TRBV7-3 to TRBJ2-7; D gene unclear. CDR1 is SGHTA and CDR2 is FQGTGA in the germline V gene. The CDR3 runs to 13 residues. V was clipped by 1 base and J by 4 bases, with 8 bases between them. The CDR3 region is CASSLSLTYEQYF. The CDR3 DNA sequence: TGTGCCAGCAGCTTAAGCCTCACATACGAGCAGTACTTC. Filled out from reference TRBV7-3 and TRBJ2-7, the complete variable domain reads GAGVSQTPSNKVTEKGKYVELRCDPISGHTALYWYRQSLGQGPEFLIYFQGTGAADDSGLPNDRFFAVRPEGSVSTLKIQRTERGDSAVYLCASSLSLTYEQYFGPGTRLTVT.

The CDR3 coding sequence is TGTGCCAGCAGCTTTGGGGGGGGTAACTATGGCTACACCTTC. It yields the protein CASSFGGGNYGYTF. The chain employs TRBV7-9 and TRBJ1-2, with a weak D call TRBD1 (5 bases). CDR3 length: 14 amino acids. Germline V gives CDR1 SEHNR, CDR2 FQNEAQ (reference sequence). V was clipped by 3 bases and J by 1 base, with 9 bases between them.

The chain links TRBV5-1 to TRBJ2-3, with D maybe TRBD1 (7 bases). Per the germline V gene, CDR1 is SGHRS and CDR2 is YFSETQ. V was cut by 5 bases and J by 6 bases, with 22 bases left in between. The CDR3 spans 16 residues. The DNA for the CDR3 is TGCGCCAGCAGTTCGCAGGGGGGCCTTAATAGTGATACGCAGTATTTT. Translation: CASSSQGGLNSDTQYF.

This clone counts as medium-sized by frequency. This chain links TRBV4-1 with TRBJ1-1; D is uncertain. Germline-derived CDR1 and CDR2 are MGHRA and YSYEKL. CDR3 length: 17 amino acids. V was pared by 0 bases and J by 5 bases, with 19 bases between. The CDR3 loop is CASSQERSPPMRTEAFF. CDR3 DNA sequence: TGCGCCAGCAGCCAAGAAAGAAGCCCTCCCATGAGGACTGAAGCTTTCTTT.

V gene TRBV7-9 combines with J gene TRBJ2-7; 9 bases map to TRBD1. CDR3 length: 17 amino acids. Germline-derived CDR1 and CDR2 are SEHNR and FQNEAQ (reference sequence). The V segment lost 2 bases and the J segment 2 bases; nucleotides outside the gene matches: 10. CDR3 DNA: TGTGCCAGCAGCTTAAGGACAGGGGTTCCCTCACCCTACGAGCAGTACTTC. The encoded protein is CASSLRTGVPSPYEQYF.

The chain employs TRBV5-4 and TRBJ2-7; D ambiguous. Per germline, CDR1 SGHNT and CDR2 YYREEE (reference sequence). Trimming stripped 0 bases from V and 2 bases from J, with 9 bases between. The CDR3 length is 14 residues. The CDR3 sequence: CASSLGPTAYEQYF. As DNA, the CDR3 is TGTGCCAGCAGCTTGGGACCTACAGCCTACGAGCAGTACTTC.

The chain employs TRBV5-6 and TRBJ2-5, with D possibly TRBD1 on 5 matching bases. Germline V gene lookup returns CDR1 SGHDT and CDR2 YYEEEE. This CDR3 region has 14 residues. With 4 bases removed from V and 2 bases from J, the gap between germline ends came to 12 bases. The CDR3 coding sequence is TGTGCCAGCAGCCCCAGGGTGCCTCAAGAGACCCAGTACTTC. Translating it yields CASSPRVPQETQYF.

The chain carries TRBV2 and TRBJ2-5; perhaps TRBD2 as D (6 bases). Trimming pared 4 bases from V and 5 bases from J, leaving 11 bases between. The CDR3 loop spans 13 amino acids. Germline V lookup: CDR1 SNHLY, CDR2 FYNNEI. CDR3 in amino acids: CASSGLGGETQYF. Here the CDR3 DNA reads TGTGCCAGCAGTGGACTAGGAGGGGAGACCCAGTACTTC.

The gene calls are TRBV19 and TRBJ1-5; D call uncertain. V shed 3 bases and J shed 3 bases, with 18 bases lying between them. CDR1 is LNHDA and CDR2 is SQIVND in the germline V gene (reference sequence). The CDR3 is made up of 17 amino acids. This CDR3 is CASSILHTESVNQPQHF. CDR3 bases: TGTGCCAGTAGTATCCTCCACACAGAGTCTGTCAATCAGCCCCAGCATTTT.

As DNA, the CDR3 is TGTGCCAGCAGCCAAGTCTCTGGACAGGGACAATTCTCCTACGAGCAGTACTTC. Protein product: CASSQVSGQGQFSYEQYF. The chain is built from TRBV4-2 and TRBJ2-7; TRBD1 matches at 8 bases. The CDR3 length is 18 residues. V lost 1 base, J lost 0 bases, and 11 bases stayed unmatched. Germline V gene data show CDR1 as LGHNA and CDR2 as YNFKEQ.

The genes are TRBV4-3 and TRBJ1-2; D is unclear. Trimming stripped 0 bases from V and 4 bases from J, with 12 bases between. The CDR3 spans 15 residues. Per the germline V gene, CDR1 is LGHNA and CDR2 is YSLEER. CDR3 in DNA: TGCGCCAGCAGCCAAGAAAGGGAGGGCCTCTATGGCTACACCTTC. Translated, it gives CASSQEREGLYGYTF.

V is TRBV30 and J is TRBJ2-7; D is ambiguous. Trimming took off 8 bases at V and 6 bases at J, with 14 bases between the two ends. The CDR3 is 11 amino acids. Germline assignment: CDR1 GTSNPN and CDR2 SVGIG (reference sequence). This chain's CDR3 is CATTRRSEQYF. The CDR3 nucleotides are TGTGCCACAACCCGGAGAAGCGAGCAGTACTTC.

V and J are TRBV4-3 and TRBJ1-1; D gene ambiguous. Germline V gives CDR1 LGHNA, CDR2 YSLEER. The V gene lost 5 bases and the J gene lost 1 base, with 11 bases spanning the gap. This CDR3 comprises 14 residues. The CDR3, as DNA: TGCGCCAGCAGCGAGTCTCCGGGGAACACTGAAGCTTTCTTT. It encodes CASSESPGNTEAFF.

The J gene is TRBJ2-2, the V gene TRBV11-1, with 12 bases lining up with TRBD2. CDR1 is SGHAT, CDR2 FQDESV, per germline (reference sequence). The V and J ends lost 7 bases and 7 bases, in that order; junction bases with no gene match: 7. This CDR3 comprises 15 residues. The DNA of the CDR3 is TGTGCCAGCACCTCGACTAGCGGGGGACTCGGGGAGCTGTTTTTT. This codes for CASTSTSGGLGELFF.

CDR3 residues: CSVELAGFSTDTQYF. CDR3 nucleotides: TGCAGCGTTGAGCTAGCGGGGTTTAGCACAGATACGCAGTATTTT. The chain carries TRBV29-1 and TRBJ2-3, with 9 positions matching TRBD2. V lost 3 bases and J lost 0; bases outside the gene matches: 4. This CDR3 comprises 15 residues. CDR1 SQVTM and CDR2 ANQGSEA come from the germline V gene.

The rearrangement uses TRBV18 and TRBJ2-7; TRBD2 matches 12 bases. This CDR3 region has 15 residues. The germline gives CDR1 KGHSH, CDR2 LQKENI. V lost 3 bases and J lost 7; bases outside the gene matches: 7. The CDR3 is CASSPSPSGGGEQYF. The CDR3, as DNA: TGTGCCAGCTCACCTTCTCCTAGCGGGGGGGGTGAGCAGTACTTC.

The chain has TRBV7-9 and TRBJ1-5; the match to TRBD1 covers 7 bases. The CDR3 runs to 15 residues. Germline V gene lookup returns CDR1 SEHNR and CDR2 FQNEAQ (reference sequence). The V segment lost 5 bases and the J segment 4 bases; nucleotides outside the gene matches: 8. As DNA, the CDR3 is TGTGCCAGCAGCCCTGACCGGGACAGTAATCAGCCCCAGCATTTT. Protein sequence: CASSPDRDSNQPQHF.

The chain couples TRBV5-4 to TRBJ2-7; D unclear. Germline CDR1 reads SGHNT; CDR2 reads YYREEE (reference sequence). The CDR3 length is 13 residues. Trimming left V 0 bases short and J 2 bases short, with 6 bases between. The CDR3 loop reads CASSLEAAYEQYF. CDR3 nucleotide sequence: TGTGCCAGCAGCTTGGAGGCGGCCTACGAGCAGTACTTC. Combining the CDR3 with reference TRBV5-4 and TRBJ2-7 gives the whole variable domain ETGVTQSPTHLIKTRGQQVTLRCSSQSGHNTVSWYQQALGQGPQFIFQYYREEENGRGNFPPRFSGLQFPNYSSELNVNALELDDSALYLCASSLEAAYEQYFGPGTRLTVT.

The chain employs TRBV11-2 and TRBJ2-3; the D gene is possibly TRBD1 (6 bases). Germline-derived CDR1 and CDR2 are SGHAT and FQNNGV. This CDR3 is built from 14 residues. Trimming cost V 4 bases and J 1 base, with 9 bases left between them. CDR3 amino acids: CASSSAGGTDTQYF. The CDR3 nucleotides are TGTGCCAGCAGCTCCGCAGGGGGCACAGATACGCAGTATTTT. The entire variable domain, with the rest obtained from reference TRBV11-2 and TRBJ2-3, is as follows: EAGVAQSPRYKIIEKRQSVAFWCNPISGHATLYWYQQILGQGPKLLIQFQNNGVVDDSQLPKDRFSAERLKGVDSTLKIQPAKLEDSAVYLCASSSAGGTDTQYFGPGTRLTVL.

Here the CDR3 DNA reads TGTGCCACCAGTGGGGCGAGCTCCTATAATTCACCCCTCCACTTT. This sequence encodes CATSGASSYNSPLHF. The genes are TRBV15 and TRBJ1-6, with D possibly TRBD1 on 5 matching bases. CDR1 is LNHNV, CDR2 YYDKDF, per germline (reference sequence). The CDR3 spans 15 residues. The germline V and J ends were trimmed by 6 bases and 0 bases, with 9 bases remaining between them.